This T cell receptor (beta chain) was sequenced for a study of T cells of healthy individuals. TCRdb called the 5' RACE reads again in MiXCR, with one record for every CDR3 protein. The sample carries around 83,000 distinct CDR3 sequences, approximately 5.4% recorded once. CDR1 is MNHEY and CDR2 is SMNVEV in the germline V gene (reference sequence). Trimming removed 6 bases at V and 2 bases at J, with 17 bases between. The CDR3 consists of 16 residues. Ten or more counts support this clonotype. J is TRBJ2-1 and V is TRBV27; the D gene is possibly TRBD2 (5 bases). The receptor comes from a female donor in good health. CDR3 nucleotides: TGTGCCAGCAGCCGAACGGTGGGAGTCCCCTACAATGAGCAGTTCTTC. Translation: CASSRTVGVPYNEQFF.